This T cell receptor (beta chain) was documented in a study of blood T cell repertoires in COVID-19. As handled by the study authors: For nucleated cells, counts were estimated from reference gene primer amplification. This table comes from immunoSEQ multiplex PCR, and its TCRdb copy is limited to in-frame clones, with some not included. V and J calls and clone size follow that table, whereas D and trimming were derived from the DNA. The sample carries 75,000 to 80,000 clones, 88% recorded once. The CDR3 loop spans 11 amino acids. Germline V gives CDR1 ENHRY, CDR2 SYGVKD. V was clipped by 10 bases and J by 5 bases, with 10 bases between them.

The chain is built from TRBV10-3 and TRBJ2-3, with D possibly being TRBD1 (5 bases). The origin of this receptor is a human donor in a cohort sampled during active COVID-19. The sample was peripheral blood. The CDR3 bases are TGTGCCACCCAAAGGGGAGATACGCAGTATTTT. Translating gives CATQRGDTQYF.